Sequencing of this T cell receptor (beta chain) was carried out in a study of shared clonotypes between healthy human individuals (dated by TCRdb to the early 2020s). As for the study more broadly: The cohort included three men and two women between 18 and 49 years of age. For each donor, three plates each were used for CD4 naive and CD4 memory, two plates were used for CD8 naive, and one plate was used for CD8 memory. Leukapheresis yielded between about 0.8 and 8.9 billion PBMCs per donor. Libraries were prepared and TCR repertoires were sequenced by different laboratories using diverse techniques, in order to increase sequencing depth and limit assay-specific biases. To estimate repertoire size and how much clonotype sharing occurs between individuals, the study deeply sequenced the blood TCR repertoires of about 5 healthy adults.

Points the paper makes about the study in general: Naive subsets generally had larger estimated clonotype richness than memory subsets. Compared with non-shared clonotypes, clonotypes shared by all four sorted-subset donors had higher generation probabilities. Based on pairwise subsampling, the degree of clonotype sharing among donors was expected to be affected by sequencing depth. Sharing across a few donors was observed for around 4.8% of naive CD4, 3.5% of naive CD8, about 2.3% of memory CD4, and around 0.4% of memory CD8 clonotypes. Even with the large sequencing depth, rarefaction of the sorted-subset datasets indicated that sequencing was incomplete. The genetic and exposure-history diversity represented was limited by the small number of donors. Sampling was restricted to blood, and TCR repertoires in tissue are likely to differ from TCR repertoires in blood.

Donors were healthy HIV-negative adults with no recently reported acute infections or vaccinations. All donors were Caucasian adults living in Nashville, Tennessee, USA. CD4+ T cells were enriched through magnetic negative selection, after which naive cells were positively selected on CD45RA and the remaining negative fraction served as the memory subset. After blood collection by leukapheresis, PBMCs were isolated using Ficoll-Histopaque density gradient centrifugation and then cryopreserved in the vapor phase of liquid nitrogen. Analytical flow cytometry was used to check the purity and quantity of each magnetically sorted T cell population. Genomic DNA was isolated from each sorted fraction and quantified by UV absorbance on a Nanodrop 2000c. Between the V and J ends, shortened by 6 bases and 1 base respectively, the junction contains 13 bases. CDR1 and CDR2 (SGHAT, FQNNGV) derive from the germline V gene. From its cysteine to its phenylalanine, the CDR3 spans 15 amino acids. Of the read, only the CDR3 DNA is kept; its 45 bases are in frame from base 1.

Concerning this clone itself: What antigen it recognizes has not been identified. Base qualities are not at hand, and no much larger clone is one base apart.

TCR CDR3 regions were amplified from genomic DNA by multiplex PCR using the deep immunoSEQ assay. Extracted genomic DNA from each cell subset was distributed evenly across all wells of several immunoSEQ 96-well plates, and each plate was treated as a replicate. Each replicate PCR for sorted subsets received about 220 ng genomic DNA, equal to about 29,000 T cell genomes. Purified libraries were measured with a Qubit 3.0 fluorometer, size-checked on a Bioanalyzer 2100, and measured again with the KAPA Library Quantification kit. Every immunoSEQ 96-well plate was sequenced on a dedicated single-read 150-cycle Illumina NextSeq 550 flow cell. As for the original processing: Because the immunoSEQ output included only junctional sequences and no quality scores, the filtering could not be the same as the filtering used for full-length reads. Sequences were annotated with PyIR, a Python wrapper for IgBLAST v1.9, using IMGT germline references to assign V/J genes and CDR3. Reads were removed for weak V/J assignments (E-value above 1e-6), missing CDR3, stop codons, out-of-frame junctions, or ambiguous translated residues. V3J clonotypes were defined as sequences sharing an identical inferred V gene, J gene, and CDR3 amino acid sequence. To compute the percentage overlap between repertoires, the number of shared unique clonotypes was divided by the size of the smaller repertoire. RTK rarefaction, the Chao1 estimator, and Recon v2.1 estimates of unobserved clonotypes were used to assess repertoire richness. OLGA was used to compute generation probabilities for all TCRbeta clonotypes that the gDNA method yielded from a handful of donors. TCRdb provides this immuneACCESS table in a form limited to in-frame rearrangements. Some clones are lacking; in checked studies, under half of them reflect an unresolved V gene, and why the rest are absent is not known. V, J and clone size reflect that table, while D and trimming were determined from the DNA. Recorded for this sample are millions of clones; 85% to 95% of them occurred a single time. About 0.39% of the sample is in the top ten clones.

The rearrangement joined TRBV11-2 to TRBJ1-3, with a tentative D gene TRBD1 over 6 matching bases. This clonotype was obtained from a man younger than 30 in good health. Some clones in this sample may be carry-over from other donors' samples. The sequenced sample was naive CD4+ T cells from PBMCs. The cell subset or site label, read with the paper, signifies: CD45RA+ positively selected. The base sequence is TGTGCCAGCAGAGATTTCAGGGGATCTGGAAACACCATATATTTT. Translated, this gives CASRDFRGSGNTIYF.